A single sample gave rise to the 15 T cell receptor beta chains below, sequenced in a study of early T cells in non-severe SARS-CoV-2 infection. TCRdb used MiXCR to reprocess the 5' RACE reads, holding one entry per CDR3 protein. Counted here are roughly 43,000 distinct CDR3 sequences, 20% to 25% occurring once; the ten biggest clones make up approximately 4.4%. The sample in question was whole blood, obtained at baseline. The receptors derive from an adult who was a healthcare worker with PCR-confirmed SARS-CoV-2 infection or an uninfected control (not recorded which).

Comment on this clonotype: The CDR3 does not end in the conserved phenylalanine or tryptophan, so this is likely a read error. V usage is TRBV4-1 and J usage is TRBJ1-2; 8 positions agree with TRBD1. Germline CDR1 is MGHRA and CDR2 is YSYEKL. The length of the CDR3 is 15 residues. J was trimmed by 4 bases and V by 4 bases; bases with no gene match: 8. The CDR3 region is CASSPPGQDFYGYTL. CDR3 nucleotides: TGCGCCAGCAGCCCACCGGGACAGGACTTCTATGGCTACACCTTG.

V is TRBV6-2 or TRBV6-3 and J is TRBJ1-5, with 9 bases identical to TRBD1. The V and J ends lost 6 bases and 6 bases, in that order; junction bases with no gene match: 6. The CDR3 runs 14 residues. From germline, CDR1 is MNHEY and CDR2 SVGEGT. CDR3 loop: CASRSTGGFQPQHF. The CDR3 DNA sequence: TGTGCCAGCAGATCCACAGGGGGCTTTCAGCCCCAGCATTTT.

This clonotype has only a few counts. V usage is TRBV12-3 or TRBV12-4 and J usage is TRBJ1-6; D is unresolved. Between the trimmed V and J ends, which lost 4 bases and 10 bases, there was a span of 14 bases. This CDR3 has 14 residues. The CDR3 DNA reads TGTGCCAGCAGTTCGGGAGGGTATATCTCACCCCTCCACTTT. It encodes CASSSGGYISPLHF.

This rearrangement joins TRBV30 to TRBJ1-1; possible D gene TRBD1, 5 bases. V was shortened by 0 bases and J by 5 bases, with 13 bases between the two germline ends. Germline CDR1 is GTSNPN and CDR2 is SVGIG (reference sequence). This CDR3 is 14 amino acids long. Written as DNA, the CDR3 is TGTGCCTGGAGTGTTATCAGAGGGGTGACTGAAGCTTTCTTT. Translating it yields CAWSVIRGVTEAFF.

This clonotype was seen a few times. The chain uses TRBV10-3 and TRBJ1-5, with TRBD1 matching over 11 bases. Germline V gene sequence: CDR1 ENHRY, CDR2 SYGVKD. After removal of 4 bases from V and 4 bases from J, the junction contained 3 bases not matched to a gene. The CDR3 extends over 15 amino acids. The CDR3, as DNA: TGTGCCATCAGTGGAGGGGACAGGGGGAATCAGCCCCAGCATTTT. Its protein is CAISGGDRGNQPQHF.

This rearrangement joins TRBV6-5 to TRBJ1-2; TRBD1 agrees at 10 bases. This CDR3 region has 15 residues. The germline gives CDR1 MNHEY, CDR2 SVGAGI. V lost 6 bases, J lost 3 bases, and 7 bases stayed unmatched. Here the CDR3 DNA reads TGTGCCAGCAGGGAGGGACAGGGGATGTACTATGGCTACACCTTC. Amino acids: CASREGQGMYYGYTF.

This clonotype was picked up a small number of times. The chain is built from TRBV7-9 and TRBJ2-5; weak D call: TRBD2 (5 bases). The germline V and J ends were trimmed by 5 bases and 3 bases, with 13 bases remaining between them. The CDR3 totals 14 residues. CDR1 is SEHNR, CDR2 FQNEAQ, per germline (reference sequence). CDR3 nucleotides: TGTGCCAGCAGCCCCAGCGGAAGGAAAGAGACCCAGTACTTC. Translated: CASSPSGRKETQYF.

This clonotype has only a few counts. V gene TRBV11-2 combines with J gene TRBJ2-2; unclear D gene. The length of the CDR3 is 16 residues. Trimming cost V 7 bases and J 4 bases, with 19 bases left between them. From germline, CDR1 is SGHAT and CDR2 FQNNGV. The CDR3 nucleotides read TGTGCCAGCAACATAAAGGGTAGCAGGCGCACCGGGGAGCTGTTTTTT. Its protein product is CASNIKGSRRTGELFF. Full variable domain (missing parts from reference TRBV11-2 and TRBJ2-2): EAGVAQSPRYKIIEKRQSVAFWCNPISGHATLYWYQQILGQGPKLLIQFQNNGVVDDSQLPKDRFSAERLKGVDSTLKIQPAKLEDSAVYLCASNIKGSRRTGELFFGEGSRLTVL.

In its sample, this clonotype is medium-sized (0.01 to 0.1%). The genes are TRBV27 and TRBJ2-5; no firm D call. CDR1 and CDR2 (germline): MNHEY, SMNVEV (reference sequence). With 5 bases removed from V and 1 base from J, the gap between germline ends came to 11 bases. This CDR3 is 14 amino acids long. The CDR3 loop reads CASSPLTTQETQYF. The CDR3 DNA sequence: TGTGCCAGCAGTCCCCTTACTACCCAAGAGACCCAGTACTTC.

V and J are TRBV2 and TRBJ2-3; D is possibly TRBD1 or TRBD2 (6 bases each). Per the germline V gene, CDR1 is SNHLY and CDR2 is FYNNEI. The CDR3 is 15 residues long. The V end lost 4 bases, the J end lost 3 bases, and 14 bases lay between the germline ends. The CDR3 loop reads CASSAILGGTDTQYF. The CDR3 nucleotides read TGTGCCAGCAGTGCAATTCTAGGGGGGACAGATACGCAGTATTTT. Using reference TRBV2 and TRBJ2-3 for the parts outside the CDR3, the full variable domain is EPEVTQTPSHQVTQMGQEVILRCVPISNHLYFYWYRQILGQKVEFLVSFYNNEISEKSEIFDDQFSVERPDGSNFTLKIRSTKLEDSAMYFCASSAILGGTDTQYFGPGTRLTVL.

In nucleotides, the CDR3 is TGTGCCAGCAGCTTAGGGGGAGAGAACACTGAAGCTTTCTTT. Its protein product is CASSLGGENTEAFF. This rearrangement joins TRBV7-8 to TRBJ1-1; no clear D gene. The V gene's germline CDR1 is SGHVS and CDR2 FQNEAQ. Between the trimmed V and J ends, which lost 1 base and 1 base, there was a span of 7 bases. The CDR3 length is 14 residues.

This clonotype occurred a few times. The chain links TRBV7-9 to TRBJ1-1; the match to TRBD1 covers 7 bases. Germline lookup yields CDR1 SEHNR and CDR2 FQNEAQ (reference sequence). V lost 1 base to trimming and J lost 3 bases; unmatched junction nucleotides: 11. CDR3 size: 17 residues. CDR3 nucleotide sequence: TGTGCCAGCAGCTTAGGAGGACACACCCAGGGGGACACTGAAGCTTTCTTT. Translating gives CASSLGGHTQGDTEAFF.

This clonotype was recorded many times. Compared with germline, one end of the junction differs, possibly owing to a read error. The genes are TRBV30 and TRBJ2-4, with D maybe TRBD1 (7 bases). In germline, CDR1 is GTSNPN, CDR2 SVGIG (reference sequence). The CDR3 runs 12 residues. CDR3 sequence (DNA): TGTGCCTGGAGTGGGGGCCGTGGGACAGCGGGCTTC. Protein sequence: CAWSGGRGTAGF.

J is TRBJ1-2 and V is TRBV11-2, with no clear D. The germline V gene encodes CDR1 SGHAT and CDR2 FQNNGV. The CDR3 is made up of 14 amino acids. V was shortened by 5 bases and J by 4 bases, with 14 bases between the two germline ends. CDR3 sequence reads: CASSPGGILYGYTF. In DNA, the CDR3 is TGTGCCAGCAGCCCCGGCGGGATTCTCTATGGCTACACCTTC.

The V gene is TRBV4-3, the J gene TRBJ2-1; maybe TRBD1 (7 bases). Trimming removed 0 bases from V and 9 bases from J, with 21 bases in between. Germline values: CDR1 LGHNA, CDR2 YSLEER. This CDR3 is 17 amino acids long. CDR3 in amino acids: CASSQESQGDLGGEQFF. CDR3 coding DNA: TGCGCCAGCAGCCAAGAATCTCAGGGGGACTTGGGAGGTGAGCAGTTCTTC.